The present TCR beta chain was sequenced within a study of Graves' ophthalmopathy and Graves' hyperthyroidism. Overall study results and limits: Both a roughly 64% sensitivity and an approximately 72% specificity characterized the model's predictions of ophthalmopathy progression.

RNA served as the template for amplifying TCR beta CDR3 regions. The library came from an HTBI-primed first-round RT-PCR and a second-round multiplex PCR. TCRdb ran MiXCR on the multiplex PCR reads and lists one entry per CDR3 protein. The sample contains about 740,000 distinct CDR3 sequences, roughly two fifths of which appear only once. V was trimmed by 0 bases and J by 3 bases, leaving 9 bases between them. The CDR3 contains 14 residues. Germline loops: CDR1 ENHRY, CDR2 SYGVKD. The sample holds many counts of this clonotype. Its antigen is as yet unknown. Pregnancy or lactation, uncontrolled infections and other autoimmune diseases were grounds for excluding patients. The authors used Ficoll-Paque density gradient centrifugation to separate PBMCs. The input was around 10 ml of fresh peripheral blood.

The source is an adult man with Graves' ophthalmopathy. The sequencing sample was made of peripheral blood. This chain joins TRBV10-3 and TRBJ2-7; D is tentatively TRBD1 or TRBD2 (6 bases each). The DNA of the CDR3 is TGTGCCATCAGTGAGTCGGGGGGCGTCTACGAGCAGTACTTC. Amino acids: CAISESGGVYEQYF.